Included here is one TCR beta chain sequence, with context. Its antigen remains unknown. After CD4+ and CD8+ cells were isolated by positive magnetic bead selection, their purity was checked by flow cytometry. Germline-derived CDR1 and CDR2 are MNHEY and SMNVEV (reference sequence). CDR3 size: 16 residues. J was trimmed by 1 base and V by 6 bases; bases with no gene match: 9. Sequencing was performed with immunoSEQ multiplex PCR; in TCRdb, only in-frame clones are kept and a portion is missing. The sample lists about 36,000 clones; approximately 80% were seen once. This specimen belongs to a study of somatic mutations in cytotoxic T cells in rheumatoid arthritis. Study overall: Nearly 100% purity was obtained when some V beta antibody-stained T-cell populations were flow-sorted; these included V beta1+ cells sequenced for TCRB. Study-level results: Per patient, the largest CD8+ clone was found to exceed 20% of CD8+ cells in about an eighth of the roughly 65 cases. Adjustment for multiple comparisons was not applied to the slight TRBV07 underrepresentation observed in rheumatoid arthritis patients.

The V gene is TRBV27, the J gene TRBJ1-2, with TRBD1 matching over 9 bases. The sequenced material came from CD8+ T cells sorted from blood. The source is a man aged 40-49 years in good health. CDR3 DNA sequence: TGTGCCAGCAGGCCTAAACCGGGACAGGGTAACTATGGCTACACCTTC. This codes for CASRPKPGQGNYGYTF.